These 25 T cell receptor beta chains were sequenced from one sample in a study of human T cells and chemical hapten exposure. TCRdb reanalysed the RACE reads using MiXCR and keeps one entry per CDR3 protein. Here the sample spans tens of thousands of distinct CDR3 sequences, 10% being singletons. The sample's time point: patch test 2, 6 weeks after DPC sensitization. Treatment defined: therapeutic diphenylcyclopropenone sensitization with weekly scalp DPC. The sample here was whole blood, taken in connection with sensitization to the hapten diphenylcyclopropenone (DPC). The origin of the receptors is a woman under 40 with alopecia areata. Some clones in this sample may be carry-over from other donors' samples.

This clonotype was seen ten or more times. This rearrangement joins TRBV28 to TRBJ1-2; D may be TRBD1 (5 bases). This CDR3 is 13 amino acids long. Trimming shortened V by 6 bases and J by 4 bases, and 12 bases separated the two germline ends. CDR1 and CDR2 from the germline V gene are MDHEN and SYDVKM. The CDR3 loop reads CASRQTGSYGYTF. The CDR3, as DNA: TGTGCCAGCAGGCAAACAGGTAGCTATGGCTACACCTTC.

This clonotype was recorded many times. The chain uses TRBV12-3 or TRBV12-4 and TRBJ2-7; TRBD1 matches at 7 bases. The V and J ends lost 4 bases and 7 bases, in that order; junction bases with no gene match: 13. This CDR3 has 15 residues. The DNA for the CDR3 is TGTGCCAGCAGTTGGGACAGTCTAAGTAATAGGGAGCAGTACTTC. It specifies CASSWDSLSNREQYF.

Only a few counts were recorded for this clonotype. DNA of the CDR3: TGTGCCACCCCAATGGGGCAGCCCAACTATGGCTACACCTTC. Translation gives CATPMGQPNYGYTF. The chain couples TRBV6-1 to TRBJ1-2, with TRBD1 as a possible D gene (5 bases). In germline, CDR1 is MNHNS, CDR2 SASEGT. V was pared by 10 bases and J by 2 bases, with 17 bases between. This CDR3 contains 14 residues.

This clonotype was observed a few times. This chain uses TRBV5-6 with TRBJ2-3, with TRBD1 matching 8 bases. From germline, CDR1 is SGHDT and CDR2 YYEEEE. The V segment lost 5 bases and the J segment 2 bases; nucleotides outside the gene matches: 10. The CDR3 is made up of 16 amino acids. As DNA, the CDR3 is TGTGCCAGCAGGGCCGGGACAGGAAAACCCACAGATACGCAGTATTTT. Amino acid sequence: CASRAGTGKPTDTQYF.

The CDR3 protein is CASSFWAGSSTDTQYF. DNA of the CDR3: TGTGCCAGCAGCTTTTGGGCGGGGTCTAGCACAGATACGCAGTATTTT. This chain connects TRBV7-2 to TRBJ2-3; maybe TRBD2 (6 bases). V was shortened by 3 bases and J by 0 bases, with 13 bases between the two germline ends. The germline V gene has CDR1 SGHTA and CDR2 FQGNSA. The CDR3 covers 16 residues.

This clonotype was recorded at least ten times. The chain couples TRBV7-9 to TRBJ1-1, with unresolved D. This CDR3 comprises 17 residues. V shed 4 bases and J shed 0 bases, with 18 bases lying between them. CDR1 and CDR2 (germline): SEHNR, FQNEAQ (reference sequence). CDR3 sequence reads: CASSSSRQGLMNTEAFF. The DNA of the CDR3 is TGTGCCAGCAGCTCATCCCGACAAGGACTAATGAACACTGAAGCTTTCTTT.

This clonotype was seen many times. V usage is TRBV15 and J usage is TRBJ2-7; D gene unclear. The V end was cut by 3 bases, the J end by 0 bases, with 15 bases between. Germline V lookup: CDR1 LNHNV, CDR2 YYDKDF (reference sequence). This CDR3 is 16 amino acids long. Written as DNA, the CDR3 is TGTGCCACCAGCAGCCCATGGGCAGCCAGCTCCTACGAGCAGTACTTC. Amino acids: CATSSPWAASSYEQYF.

This clonotype was found many times. The chain uses TRBV7-2 and TRBJ1-5, with D possibly matching TRBD1 (5 bases). This CDR3 has 14 amino acids. Looked up from germline, CDR1 is SGHTA and CDR2 is FQGNSA. V was shortened by 5 bases and J by 7 bases, with 15 bases between the two germline ends. The CDR3 DNA is TGTGCCAGCAGCCCGGACACGGCTGGACAGCCCCAGCATTTT. Amino acids: CASSPDTAGQPQHF.

This clonotype was detected only a few times. The chain employs TRBV20-1 and TRBJ2-7, with 12 bases fitting TRBD2. V lost 2 bases to trimming and J lost 7 bases; unmatched junction nucleotides: 9. The length of the CDR3 is 15 residues. Germline V lookup: CDR1 DFQATT, CDR2 SNEGSKA (reference sequence). Here the CDR3 DNA reads TGCAGTGCTAGACCGTGGACTAGCGGGGTTGGGGAGCAGTACTTC. Encoded protein: CSARPWTSGVGEQYF.

The V gene is TRBV20-1, the J gene TRBJ2-2, with a tentative D call TRBD2 (5 bases). CDR3 length: 15 amino acids. Trimming pared 3 bases from V and 7 bases from J, leaving 18 bases between. The germline V gene encodes CDR1 DFQATT and CDR2 SNEGSKA (reference sequence). DNA of the CDR3: TGCAGTGCTAGTGCCGGCGCTAGCCTTGGCGGGGAGCTGTTTTTT. Its translation is CSASAGASLGGELFF.

At least ten counts were recorded for this clonotype. The CDR3 reads CASRKRTAFSGANVLTF. Written as DNA, the CDR3 is TGTGCCAGCAGGAAAAGGACGGCCTTCTCTGGGGCCAACGTCCTGACTTTC. The J gene is TRBJ2-6, the V gene TRBV6-5, with D uncertain. The CDR3 totals 17 residues. The germline CDR1 and CDR2 sequences are MNHEY and SVGAGI. The V end lost 6 bases, the J end lost 0 bases, and 15 bases lay between the germline ends.

The chain employs TRBV10-3 and TRBJ1-1, with TRBD1 as a possible D gene (5 bases). Trimming pared 8 bases from V and 10 bases from J, leaving 20 bases between. Germline lookup yields CDR1 ENHRY and CDR2 SYGVKD. This CDR3 spans 13 amino acids. CDR3 region: CAIRRGHNLGAFF. CDR3 nucleotides: TGTGCCATCCGAAGAGGACACAACCTTGGAGCTTTCTTT.

This clonotype was seen only a few times. The chain couples TRBV6-2 or TRBV6-3 to TRBJ2-5; 10 bases agree with TRBD2. The V gene's germline CDR1 is MNHEY and CDR2 SVGEGT. Trimming removed 0 bases from V and 3 bases from J; junction bases left unmatched: 7. The CDR3 has 17 amino acids. The DNA for the CDR3 is TGTGCCAGCAGTTACTCGGGGATAGCGGGAGGAGAAGAGACCCAGTACTTC. Translating gives CASSYSGIAGGEETQYF.

This clonotype was found many times. V usage is TRBV6-5 and J usage is TRBJ1-1, with a weak D call TRBD1 (6 bases). Germline V gene data show CDR1 as MNHEY and CDR2 as SVGAGI. Trimming took 2 bases from V and 1 from J, leaving 8 bases between them. The CDR3 extends over 14 amino acids. The DNA for the CDR3 is TGTGCCAGCAGTTACCAGGGGACGAACACTGAAGCTTTCTTT. Encoded protein: CASSYQGTNTEAFF.

This rearrangement joins TRBV12-3 or TRBV12-4 to TRBJ1-4; no clear D gene. The CDR3 spans 16 residues. The V gene lost 2 bases and the J gene lost 7 bases, with 17 bases spanning the gap. The CDR3, as DNA: TGTGCCAGCAGTTTATCAGCCGGAGCTGAGGTTGAAAAACTGTTTTTT. Its translation: CASSLSAGAEVEKLFF.

To note about this clonotype: Given a much more abundant clone one base away, this may be a read error. The genes are TRBV3-1 and TRBJ1-6, with D unclear. This CDR3 spans 17 amino acids. The germline V gene encodes CDR1 LGHDT and CDR2 YNNKEL (reference sequence). The CDR3 nucleotides read TGTGCCAGCAGCCTCTCGAGCCTCTCGCCTCATAATTCACTCCTCCACTTT. It yields the protein CASSLSSLSPHNSLLHF.

In its sample, this clonotype was seen once. This chain connects TRBV2 to TRBJ2-3, with D tentatively TRBD2 (6 bases). Trimming removed 4 bases from V and 4 bases from J, with 9 bases in between. From germline, CDR1 is SNHLY and CDR2 FYNNEI. CDR3 length: 13 residues. The CDR3 DNA is TGTGCCAGCAGTGGGCCGGGAGCAGATACGCAGTATTTT. This encodes CASSGPGADTQYF. Drawing the rest from reference TRBV2 and TRBJ2-3, the complete variable domain is EPEVTQTPSHQVTQMGQEVILRCVPISNHLYFYWYRQILGQKVEFLVSFYNNEISEKSEIFDDQFSVERPDGSNFTLKIRSTKLEDSAMYFCASSGPGADTQYFGPGTRLTVL.

The V call is TRBV6-4, the J call TRBJ2-7; 7 bases are a match to TRBD1. This CDR3 contains 14 residues. CDR1 MRHNA and CDR2 SNTAGT come from the germline V gene. Trimming at V came to 0 bases and at J to 3 bases, leaving 2 bases not matched to a gene. CDR3 nucleotide sequence: TGTGCCAGCAGTGACTCGACAGGGATCTACGAGCAGTACTTC. Protein product: CASSDSTGIYEQYF.

This clonotype was recorded at least ten times. The chain combines TRBV18 with TRBJ2-7; TRBD1 agrees at 7 bases. V lost 1 base, J lost 0 bases, and 6 bases stayed unmatched. This CDR3 is built from 16 residues. The germline gives CDR1 KGHSH, CDR2 LQKENI. For the CDR3, the DNA is TGTGCCAGCTCACCACTACCCGGGGACAGCTCCTACGAGCAGTACTTC. It specifies CASSPLPGDSSYEQYF.

A few counts support this clonotype. The rearrangement links TRBV7-8 to TRBJ2-3, with unresolved D. The germline V gene encodes CDR1 SGHVS and CDR2 FQNEAQ. The V end lost 2 bases, the J end lost 2 bases, and 11 bases lay between the germline ends. The CDR3 has 15 amino acids. CDR3 sequence reads: CASSLSSFHTDTQYF. CDR3 in DNA: TGTGCCAGCAGCTTAAGTTCATTCCACACAGATACGCAGTATTTT. Complete variable domain (other parts from reference TRBV7-8 and TRBJ2-3): GAGVSQSPRYKVAKRGQDVALRCDPISGHVSLFWYQQALGQGPEFLTYFQNEAQLDKSGLPSDRFFAERPEGSVSTLKIQRTQQEDSAVYLCASSLSSFHTDTQYFGPGTRLTVL.

This clonotype was seen repeatedly, ten times or more. The chain combines TRBV5-4 with TRBJ1-1; no clear D. Germline V gene data show CDR1 as SGHNT and CDR2 as YYREEE (reference sequence). V was cut by 3 bases and J by 1 base, with 16 bases left in between. This CDR3 region has 16 residues. CDR3 in amino acids: CASSSHDLFANTEAFF. CDR3 sequence (DNA): TGTGCCAGCAGCTCCCATGATTTATTCGCGAACACTGAAGCTTTCTTT.

The chain uses TRBV3-1 and TRBJ1-5; D call uncertain. This CDR3 region has 13 residues. Trimming removed 0 bases from V and 11 bases from J, with 11 bases in between. Germline CDR1 reads LGHDT; CDR2 reads YNNKEL (reference sequence). DNA of the CDR3: TGTGCCAGCAGCCAAGATCCGCTTATGTCCCAGCATTTT. Encoded protein: CASSQDPLMSQHF.

There are many counts of this clonotype. V and J are TRBV28 and TRBJ2-2; D not certain. The germline CDR1 and CDR2 sequences are MDHEN and SYDVKM. V was pared by 8 bases and J by 3 bases, with 10 bases between. The CDR3 consists of 13 residues. The CDR3 reads CASRTLDTGELFF. CDR3 DNA sequence: TGTGCCAGCCGAACCCTAGACACCGGGGAGCTGTTTTTT.

This chain links TRBV6-1 with TRBJ1-5; 12 positions match TRBD1. CDR1 is MNHNS, CDR2 SASEGT, per germline. J gave up 2 bases and V 4 bases, and 18 bases lay outside the gene matches. The CDR3 consists of 21 residues. CDR3 DNA: TGTGCCAGCAGTGTTCCCCCCGGAGGGACAGGGGGCAGACTTGGCAATCAGCCCCAGCATTTT. This gives the protein CASSVPPGGTGGRLGNQPQHF.

V is TRBV3-1 and J is TRBJ2-7, with D possibly being TRBD1 (6 bases). From germline, CDR1 is LGHDT and CDR2 YNNKEL (reference sequence). The CDR3 extends over 16 amino acids. V was pared by 1 base and J by 2 bases, with 15 bases between. The CDR3, as DNA: TGTGCCAGCAGCCAAGGACGGACAGTTTCAACCTACGAGCAGTACTTC. Translation: CASSQGRTVSTYEQYF.